This T cell receptor beta chain emerged from a study of cytomegalovirus exposure and HLA in healthy donors. Whole-study findings and limits: In vitro testing confirmed a few CMV-associated chains as specific for CMV antigens. Association with HLA alleles at 0.05 false discovery rate was found for 16,951 TCR beta sequences in a later analysis.

Comment on this clone: Its specificity is not known.

This CDR3 is built from 12 residues. The V gene's germline CDR1 is MDHEN and CDR2 SYDVKM. V was trimmed by 5 bases and J by 10 bases, leaving 14 bases between them. Use of 60 Vbeta and 13 Jbeta primers characterized the PCR. Sequenced by immunoSEQ multiplex PCR; TCRdb stores in-frame clones only, minus some. The table shows fewer than 100,000 clones, with 76% occurring only once. The chain combines TRBV28 with TRBJ1-1, with a possible D match to TRBD1 (5 bases). This TCR was sampled from a man between 40 and 49 years old in good health and CMV-seronegative. Sequencing was carried out using PBMCs. CDR3 sequence: CASSLPKGIAFF. The CDR3, as DNA: TGTGCCAGCAGTCTCCCGAAGGGGATAGCTTTCTTT.